These T cell receptor beta chains were read from a single sample in a study of shared clonotypes between healthy human individuals. The table came from immunoSEQ multiplex PCR; TCRdb's copy has only in-frame clones and leaves some out. The table shows 2 million to 2.5 million clones, with approximately 94% occurring only once. The specimen sequenced was naive CD8+ T cells from PBMCs. The source of these receptors is a man in his late teens or twenties in good health. Some clones in this sample may be carry-over from other donors' samples. Both conserved end residues are part of each CDR3. D genes are given only for firm matches. The size entry is marked missing in some rows and otherwise reads once, few, many or a size class.

J gene: TRBJ1-6
D gene: -
V gene: TRBV29-1
clone size: -
CDR3 protein: CSVGDPNAGSPLHF
CDR3 DNA: TGCAGCGTTGGGGACCCTAACGCCGGTTCCCCCCTCCACTTT

J gene: TRBJ1-1
D gene: -
V gene: TRBV27
clone size: -
CDR3 protein: CASSLVRPPEAFF
CDR3 DNA: TGTGCCAGCAGTTTAGTACGCCCACCTGAAGCTTTCTTT

J gene: TRBJ1-1
D gene: -
V gene: TRBV30
clone size: -
CDR3 protein: CAWSELPNTEAFF
CDR3 DNA: TGTGCCTGGAGTGAGTTGCCGAACACTGAAGCTTTCTTT

J gene: TRBJ1-5
D gene: TRBD1
V gene: TRBV28
clone size: -
CDR3 protein: CASRQTGASNQPQHF
CDR3 DNA: TGTGCCAGCAGGCAGACAGGGGCGAGCAATCAGCCCCAGCATTTT

J gene: TRBJ2-3
D gene: -
V gene: TRBV20-1
clone size: -
CDR3 protein: CSAPFTDTQYF
CDR3 DNA: TGCAGTGCTCCTTTCACAGATACGCAGTATTTT

J gene: TRBJ1-5
D gene: -
V gene: TRBV19
clone size: -
CDR3 protein: CASSSQLQGFNQPQHF
CDR3 DNA: TGTGCCAGTAGTTCCCAATTACAGGGTTTCAATCAGCCCCAGCATTTT

J gene: TRBJ2-5
D gene: -
V gene: TRBV7-9
clone size: -
CDR3 protein: CASSPGLARETQYF
CDR3 DNA: TGTGCCAGCAGCCCCGGGCTTGCCAGGGAGACCCAGTACTTC

J gene: TRBJ2-7
D gene: -
V gene: TRBV14
clone size: -
CDR3 protein: CASSQDYEETGTWAGSVYEQYF
CDR3 DNA: TGTGCCAGCAGCCAAGATTATGAAGAGACAGGGACCTGGGCGGGATCGGTCTACGAGCAGTACTTC

J gene: TRBJ1-1
D gene: TRBD1
V gene: TRBV13
clone size: -
CDR3 protein: CASSQTGAVGEAFF
CDR3 DNA: TGTGCCAGCAGCCAGACAGGGGCTGTCGGTGAAGCTTTCTTT

J gene: TRBJ2-6
D gene: -
V gene: TRBV30
clone size: -
CDR3 protein: CAWARGSGANVLTF
CDR3 DNA: TGTGCCTGGGCTAGGGGATCTGGGGCCAACGTCCTGACTTTC

J gene: TRBJ2-1
D gene: TRBD2
V gene: TRBV7-2
clone size: -
CDR3 protein: CASSPGVRRAGGPGNEQFF
CDR3 DNA: TGTGCCAGCAGCCCAGGGGTCAGAAGGGCGGGAGGGCCAGGGAATGAGCAGTTCTTC

J gene: TRBJ2-1
D gene: TRBD2
V gene: TRBV4-1
clone size: -
CDR3 protein: CASRTSGSLEQFF
CDR3 DNA: TGCGCCAGCAGGACTAGCGGAAGCCTCGAGCAGTTCTTC

J gene: TRBJ2-7
D gene: TRBD1
V gene: TRBV18
clone size: -
CDR3 protein: CASSPGTGTMDEQYF
CDR3 DNA: TGTGCCAGCTCACCCGGGACAGGGACAATGGACGAGCAGTACTTC

J gene: TRBJ2-7
D gene: TRBD1
V gene: TRBV4-1
clone size: -
CDR3 protein: CASTQRLGTDYEQYF
CDR3 DNA: TGCGCCAGCACCCAAAGACTGGGGACAGACTACGAGCAGTACTTC

J gene: TRBJ2-5
D gene: -
V gene: TRBV10-3
clone size: -
CDR3 protein: CAISESRQETQYF
CDR3 DNA: TGTGCCATCAGTGAGTCGAGGCAGGAGACCCAGTACTTC

J gene: TRBJ1-5
D gene: TRBD1
V gene: TRBV10-3
clone size: -
CDR3 protein: CAISTGTGRNQPQHF
CDR3 DNA: TGTGCCATCAGCACCGGGACAGGGCGAAATCAGCCCCAGCATTTT

J gene: TRBJ2-7
D gene: TRBD1
V gene: TRBV11-2
clone size: -
CDR3 protein: CASSAWTGRDEQYF
CDR3 DNA: TGTGCCAGCAGCGCCTGGACAGGGAGAGACGAGCAGTACTTC

J gene: TRBJ1-1
D gene: -
V gene: TRBV29-1
clone size: few
CDR3 protein: CSVRFGTEAFF
CDR3 DNA: TGCAGCGTTCGTTTTGGCACTGAAGCTTTCTTT

J gene: TRBJ2-1
D gene: -
V gene: TRBV7-9
clone size: -
CDR3 protein: CASSLAGVEQFF
CDR3 DNA: TGTGCCAGCAGCTTAGCGGGTGTCGAGCAGTTCTTC

J gene: TRBJ2-5
D gene: -
V gene: TRBV7-9
clone size: -
CDR3 protein: CASSLVLAGTQETQYF
CDR3 DNA: TGTGCCAGCAGCTTAGTATTGGCGGGGACGCAAGAGACCCAGTACTTC

J gene: TRBJ1-4
D gene: -
V gene: TRBV28
clone size: few
CDR3 protein: CASSLRRTNEKLFF
CDR3 DNA: TGTGCCAGCAGTCTCCGGAGAACTAATGAAAAACTGTTTTTT

J gene: TRBJ2-1
D gene: TRBD2
V gene: TRBV11-2
clone size: -
CDR3 protein: CASSFTSGRALYNEQFF
CDR3 DNA: TGTGCCAGCAGCTTCACTAGCGGGAGGGCTTTATACAATGAGCAGTTCTTC

J gene: TRBJ2-7
D gene: -
V gene: TRBV5-1
clone size: -
CDR3 protein: CASSPGTPYEQYF
CDR3 DNA: TGCGCCAGCAGCCCGGGGACACCGTACGAGCAGTACTTC

J gene: TRBJ1-3
D gene: TRBD1
V gene: TRBV28
clone size: -
CDR3 protein: CASSFYQGVGNTIYF
CDR3 DNA: TGTGCCAGCAGTTTCTATCAGGGGGTTGGAAACACCATATATTTT

J gene: TRBJ1-1
D gene: TRBD1
V gene: TRBV7-3
clone size: -
CDR3 protein: CASSSSTGVNTEAFF
CDR3 DNA: TGTGCCAGCAGCTCCTCGACAGGGGTAAACACTGAAGCTTTCTTT

J gene: TRBJ2-2
D gene: TRBD1
V gene: TRBV5-1
clone size: -
CDR3 protein: CASSLARGLLAGELFF
CDR3 DNA: TGCGCCAGCAGCTTGGCCAGGGGGCTTCTTGCCGGGGAGCTGTTTTTT